Sequencing of this TCR beta chain was carried out in a study of blood T cell repertoires in COVID-19 (dated by TCRdb to the early 2020s). Regarding the complete study: Collaborator samples came from the United States, Italy and Spain and covered acute and convalescent phases of COVID-19. The material from the prospective study consisted of cDNA or gDNA derived from T cells, B-cell-depleted T cells, or PBMCs. Subjects who had been exposed to COVID-19, were actively infected with it, or had recovered from it provided the deeply sampled blood TCRbeta repertoires that made up the dataset. The repertoires were made available in a free public database intended to serve as a resource for research on the immune response to SARS-CoV-2. The samples were drawn from two sources: the first 160 participants of the ongoing ImmuneRACE study, and fewer than 1,500 subjects contributed by 6 global collaborators. Sample metadata almost always included a de-identified subject ID, COVID-19 status, age in years and sex. Where available, HLA class I and class II types were obtained from metadata supplied by the sample provider rather than from assay-based typing.

TCRbeta CDR3 regions were amplified from genomic DNA using the immunoSEQ Assay, a bias-controlled multiplex PCR. In the authors' own workflow: Within the assay, amplification of reference gene primers was used to estimate how many nucleated cells each sample contained. To quantify the absolute abundance of each unique TCRbeta CDR3 rearrangement, sequence reads were collapsed and filtered. Productive Simpson clonality was computed per sample as the square root of Simpson's diversity index over productive rearrangements. Entries here come from immuneACCESS through TCRdb and include only in-frame sequences with V and J called. Some clones fail to appear in such tables; in the studies checked, an unresolved V gene covers under half of the shortfall, and the cause of the remainder is unknown. V and J calls plus clone size are reproduced from that table; the DNA served to infer D and trimming. The sample includes about 90,000 clones, with around 85% observed a single time. About 3.4% of the sample rests with the top ten.

Collaborating institutions collected whole blood in K2EDTA tubes following their own protocols. For TCRbeta analysis, collaborator samples were shipped as frozen whole blood, as isolated PBMCs, or as DNA extracted from either sample type. General findings and caveats noted by the study authors: The quantity of clinical and demographic metadata differed by source and by participant and was supplied without curation.

The CDR3, cysteine through phenylalanine, is 16 amino acids long. Of all the DNA, just the CDR3 is kept, 48 bases in frame from base 1. V was cut back by 0 bases and J by 6 bases, leaving a gap of 12 bases between them. Per the germline V gene, SGHAT is the CDR1 and FQNNGV is the CDR2. About this clone itself: The antigen it recognizes is unknown. One base away there is no much larger clone; base qualities are not given.

The chain links TRBV11-2 with TRBJ1-6; a tentative D call is TRBD1 (5 bases match). This TCR came from a man aged 50 or older with acute or convalescent COVID-19. Sequencing was done on a sample of peripheral blood. The CDR3: CASSLDQGFVNSPLHF. The DNA sequence reads TGTGCCAGCAGCTTAGATCAGGGTTTTGTTAATTCACCCCTCCACTTT.